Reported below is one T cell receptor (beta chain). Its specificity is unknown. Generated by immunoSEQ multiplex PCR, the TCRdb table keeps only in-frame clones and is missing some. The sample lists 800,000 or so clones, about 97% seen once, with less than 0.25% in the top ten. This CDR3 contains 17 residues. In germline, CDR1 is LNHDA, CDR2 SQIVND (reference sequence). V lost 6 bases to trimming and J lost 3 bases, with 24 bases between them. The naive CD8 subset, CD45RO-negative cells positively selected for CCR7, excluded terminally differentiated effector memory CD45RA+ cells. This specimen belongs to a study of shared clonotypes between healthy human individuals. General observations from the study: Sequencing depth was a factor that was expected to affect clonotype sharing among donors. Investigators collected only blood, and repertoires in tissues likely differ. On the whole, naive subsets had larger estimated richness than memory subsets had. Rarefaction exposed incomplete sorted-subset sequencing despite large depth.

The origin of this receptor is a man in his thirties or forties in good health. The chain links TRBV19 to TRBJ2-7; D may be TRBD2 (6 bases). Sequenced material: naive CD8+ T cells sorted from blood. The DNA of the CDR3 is TGTGCCAGTAGCCGGAGTGGAGGCGGGGTCGTGGACTACGAGCAGTACTTC. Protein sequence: CASSRSGGGVVDYEQYF.